The T cell receptor (beta chain) under discussion was sequenced for a study of cytomegalovirus exposure and HLA in healthy donors. V lost 7 bases, J lost 8 bases, and 17 bases lay in between. The CDR3 extends over 14 amino acids. Germline V lookup: CDR1 SEHNR, CDR2 FQNEAQ (reference sequence). Profiling relied on immunoSEQ multiplex PCR, and the TCRdb table lists in-frame clones only, not all of them. There are about 160,000 clones in the sample; approximately 96% occur only once, and more than 0.7% lies in the top ten. This sequence joins TRBV7-9 and TRBJ1-4; D unresolved. The specimen was PBMCs. This receptor was obtained from a young woman in good health and CMV-seronegative. The CDR3 spells CASTPPNSIEKLFF. In DNA form, the CDR3 reads TGTGCCAGCACCCCCCCAAATTCTATCGAAAAACTGTTTTTT.